Listed below are T cell receptor beta chains from one sample, sequenced in a study of blood T cell repertoires in COVID-19. The protocol was immunoSEQ multiplex PCR, while the TCRdb copy is restricted to in-frame clones and leaves out a portion. Among around 70,000 clones listed, around three quarters were seen once. Sequences were obtained from peripheral blood. These receptors all stem from a human donor in a cohort sampled during active COVID-19. The CDR3 runs from the conserved cysteine through the conserved F or W. A D gene is named only where the DNA matches it firmly. The listing skips clone size in some rows; elsewhere it reads once, few, many or a size class.

V	J	size	D	CDR3	DNA
TRBV15	TRBJ2-5	.	.	CATSRDNGEETQYF	TGTGCCACCAGCAGAGATAACGGGGAAGAGACCCAGTACTTC
TRBV4-1	TRBJ2-1	.	TRBD2	CASSQSGRGSYNEQFF	TGCGCCAGCAGCCAATCCGGGAGGGGGTCCTACAATGAGCAGTTCTTC
TRBV27	TRBJ1-5	.	.	CASNGGGGAGQPQHF	TGTGCCAGCAATGGGGGGGGAGGCGCCGGGCAGCCCCAGCATTTT
TRBV3-1/TRBV3-2	TRBJ2-2	few	.	CASRQENTGELFF	TGTGCCAGCAGACAGGAGAACACCGGGGAGCTGTTTTTT
TRBV10-3	TRBJ2-2	.	TRBD1	CASVPGQGNGELFF	TGTGCCAGCGTCCCGGGACAGGGGAACGGGGAGCTGTTTTTT
TRBV19	TRBJ2-2	.	TRBD2	CASSISGGPAGELFF	TGTGCCAGTAGTATTAGCGGGGGGCCGGCCGGGGAGCTGTTTTTT
TRBV28	TRBJ2-2	.	TRBD2	CASSGTSGRTGELFF	TGTGCCAGCAGTGGGACTAGCGGGAGGACCGGGGAGCTGTTTTTT
TRBV5-6	TRBJ2-1	.	TRBD2	CASSYGLAEEQFF	TGTGCCAGCAGCTATGGACTAGCGGAGGAGCAGTTCTTC
TRBV4-1	TRBJ2-6	.	.	CASSQDPRGRSGANVLTF	TGCGCCAGCAGCCAAGACCCCAGGGGCAGGTCTGGGGCCAACGTCCTGACTTTC
TRBV10-1	TRBJ2-7	few	TRBD1	CASTRGEQYF	TGCGCCAGCACCAGGGGGGAGCAGTACTTC
TRBV10-3	TRBJ1-5	.	.	CAIKGEGGQPQHF	TGTGCCATCAAGGGGGAGGGAGGTCAGCCCCAGCATTTT
TRBV10-2	TRBJ2-1	.	TRBD1	CASQQGAYNEQFF	TGCGCCAGCCAACAGGGGGCTTACAATGAGCAGTTCTTC
TRBV10-2	TRBJ1-1	.	TRBD1	CASSSQGGTEAFF	TGCGCCAGCAGTTCACAGGGGGGCACTGAAGCTTTCTTT
TRBV2	TRBJ2-2	few	.	CASSLDTNTGELFF	TGTGCCAGCAGTCTGGACACTAACACCGGGGAGCTGTTTTTT
TRBV11-2	TRBJ2-5	.	TRBD1	CASSLGTGREETQYF	TGTGCCAGCAGCCTCGGGACAGGGCGGGAAGAGACCCAGTACTTC
TRBV7-2	TRBJ2-1	.	TRBD2	CASSPTASGGTTYNEQFF	TGTGCCAGCAGCCCCACCGCTAGCGGGGGAACAACCTACAATGAGCAGTTCTTC
TRBV18	TRBJ2-3	once	TRBD2	CASSTRGAGESTDTQYF	TGTGCCAGCTCAACCCGTGGAGCGGGGGAGTCCACAGATACGCAGTATTTT
TRBV29-1	TRBJ2-5	.	.	CSGVQGFRETQYF	TGCAGCGGCGTACAGGGTTTTCGGGAGACCCAGTACTTC
TRBV7-2	TRBJ1-2	.	TRBD1	CASRTRTGINYGYTF	TGTGCCAGCAGAACCAGGACAGGGATTAACTATGGCTACACCTTC
TRBV7-2	TRBJ1-2	.	TRBD1	CASSLAQGAVYGYTF	TGTGCCAGCAGCTTAGCGCAGGGGGCGGTCTATGGCTACACCTTC
TRBV24-1	TRBJ2-5	.	TRBD2	CATSVGLAGVQETQYF	TGTGCCACCAGTGTAGGACTAGCGGGAGTTCAAGAGACCCAGTACTTC
TRBV5-1	TRBJ2-5	many	TRBD2	CASSTGRGRASVQETQYF	TGCGCCAGCAGCACTGGCCGAGGGAGGGCTAGCGTTCAAGAGACCCAGTACTTC
TRBV3-1/TRBV3-2	TRBJ1-2	.	.	CASSPLVSTRRGAYGYTF	TGTGCCAGCAGCCCTTTAGTGTCGACACGTCGGGGGGCATATGGCTACACCTTC